This T cell receptor beta chain was identified during a study of blood T cell repertoires in COVID-19. As for the study in general: PBMCs, B-cell-depleted T cells, or T cells provided the cDNA or gDNA that made up the material.

Study members were between about 18 and 89 years old and lived in roughly 24 US regions. Clinical history as reported by participants underpinned cohort assignment. There are 15 residues in the CDR3. V lost 0 bases and J lost 3, with 9 bases in between. Produced via immunoSEQ multiplex PCR; TCRdb's table is partial and in-frame only. The table includes about 280,000 clones, roughly 80% detected once. Source material: PBMCs or T cells enriched from blood (not recorded which). The chain employs TRBV5-3 and TRBJ2-2; D might be TRBD2 (6 bases). TRBV5-3 is marked as an open reading frame, function uncertain. This receptor was taken from a man in his forties who had been exposed to COVID-19. The CDR3 here is CARSLVVADTGELFF. The CDR3 DNA sequence: TGTGCCAGAAGCTTGGTAGTAGCGGACACCGGGGAGCTGTTTTTT.